These 3 T cell receptor beta chains originate from one sample sequenced in a study of TIL therapy for anti-PD-1-resistant metastatic lung cancer. Time point here: pre-treatment sample, taken before nivolumab and TIL therapy. Tumor tissue came from excised metastases, mostly pleural nodules or supraclavicular lymph nodes. The immunoSEQ assay was v3. The data were produced by immunoSEQ multiplex PCR, yet TCRdb's version contains in-frame clones alone and is incomplete. Here the sample spans approximately 9,400 clones, around 56% being singletons. The material was tumor tissue, obtained at baseline. The receptors here all came from a person aged 25-79 years with non-small cell lung cancer.

This sequence joins TRBV6-5 and TRBJ1-5, with 7 positions matching TRBD1. This CDR3 spans 15 amino acids. The germline gives CDR1 MNHEY, CDR2 SVGAGI. V lost 0 bases, J lost 2 bases, and 1 base stayed unmatched. The CDR3 nucleotides read TGTGCCAGCAGTTACTCCGGGACAGGCAATCAGCCCCAGCATTTT. This gives the protein CASSYSGTGNQPQHF.

The chain carries TRBV7-6 and TRBJ2-1, with 12 bases fitting TRBD2. V lost 5 bases, J lost 7 bases, and 6 bases stayed unmatched. Per the germline V gene, CDR1 is SGHVS and CDR2 is FNYEAQ. The CDR3 is 15 residues long. The CDR3 bases are TGTGCCAGCAGCCCTCGGACTAGCGGGATAAATGAGCAGTTCTTC. Residues: CASSPRTSGINEQFF. Drawing the rest from reference TRBV7-6 and TRBJ2-1, the complete variable domain is GAGVSQSPRYKVTKRGQDVALRCDPISGHVSLYWYRQALGQGPEFLTYFNYEAQQDKSGLPNDRFSAERPEGSISTLTIQRTEQRDSAMYRCASSPRTSGINEQFFGPGTRLTVL.

Written as DNA, the CDR3 is TGTGCCAGCAGTGGGGCAGCCCAAGAGACCCAGTACTTC. Encoded protein: CASSGAAQETQYF. The rearrangement links TRBV6-5 to TRBJ2-5, with D perhaps matching TRBD1 (5 bases). The CDR3 covers 13 residues. In germline, CDR1 is MNHEY, CDR2 SVGAGI. V was trimmed by 5 bases and J by 1 base, leaving 8 bases between them.